Each of the 19 T cell receptor beta chains below was sequenced from the same sample in a study of neurological immune-mediated disorders. Time point given: longitudinal time-point 3. One entry per CDR3 protein, called by TCRdb with MiXCR from the 5' RACE reads. Of 53,000 or so distinct CDR3 sequences listed, 6.5% to 8.5% are singletons. Sequencing was done on a sample of PBMCs. All receptors derive from a woman aged 40 to 55 in good health.

This chain uses TRBV11-2 with TRBJ2-3; D is ambiguous. Germline values: CDR1 SGHAT, CDR2 FQNNGV. V gave up 5 bases and J gave up 2 bases, with 11 bases separating them. There are 14 residues in the CDR3. DNA for the CDR3: TGTGCCAGCAGCCCCGGCGCTATCACAGATACGCAGTATTTT. Protein: CASSPGAITDTQYF.

This clonotype was observed many times. The chain combines TRBV7-2 with TRBJ2-5, with D possibly TRBD2 on 6 matching bases. CDR1 is SGHTA, CDR2 FQGNSA, per germline. The CDR3 has 16 amino acids. With 1 base removed from V and 6 bases from J, the gap between germline ends came to 18 bases. CDR3 loop: CASSLGYGLTLKTQYF. CDR3 in DNA: TGTGCCAGCAGCTTAGGGTATGGACTAACGCTCAAGACCCAGTACTTC.

This clonotype was counted ten times or more. The V gene is TRBV5-6, the J gene TRBJ2-5; 8 nucleotides match TRBD2. This CDR3 comprises 17 residues. J lost 2 bases, V lost 0 bases, and 9 bases had no gene match. Germline-derived CDR1 and CDR2 are SGHDT and YYEEEE. The CDR3 loop is CASSLVGFGTRQETQYF. The CDR3 bases are TGTGCCAGCAGCTTGGTAGGCTTCGGGACTAGGCAAGAGACCCAGTACTTC.

This clonotype was counted many times. V usage is TRBV12-3 or TRBV12-4 and J usage is TRBJ2-1; the match to TRBD1 covers 8 bases. The V and J ends lost 5 bases and 7 bases, in that order; junction bases with no gene match: 16. CDR3 length: 17 residues. As DNA, the CDR3 is TGTGCCAGCAGTCGGAGACAGGGGCGCGCGGTGAAGAATGAGCAGTTCTTC. Translation: CASSRRQGRAVKNEQFF.

This clonotype has at least ten counts. This chain links TRBV7-2 with TRBJ2-2; the D gene is possibly TRBD1 (5 bases). The V and J ends lost 0 bases and 3 bases respectively, with 5 bases between them. The CDR3 contains 14 residues. Germline V gene lookup returns CDR1 SGHTA and CDR2 FQGNSA. The chain's CDR3 is CASSLARDTGELFF. Here the CDR3 DNA reads TGTGCCAGCAGCTTAGCCAGGGACACCGGGGAGCTGTTTTTT.

This clonotype has a handful of counts. The chain uses TRBV12-3 or TRBV12-4 and TRBJ2-3, with D perhaps matching TRBD2 (5 bases). The ends were cut back, 5 bases at V and 0 bases at J, with 12 bases in the middle. The CDR3 sequence is 15 residues long. The CDR3 coding sequence is TGTGCCAGCAGTCCCTCGGGGATAAGCACAGATACGCAGTATTTT. Amino acid sequence: CASSPSGISTDTQYF.

This clonotype was recorded at least ten times. This rearrangement joins TRBV7-8 to TRBJ1-2; D remains ambiguous. The CDR3 has 16 amino acids. Trimming took off 1 base at V and 8 bases at J, with 20 bases between the two ends. Germline V CDR1 and CDR2: SGHVS, FQNEAQ. The CDR3 reads CASSLGGSLSGGGYTF. The CDR3 DNA reads TGTGCCAGCAGCTTAGGCGGCAGCCTCTCAGGCGGGGGCTACACCTTC. Looking up the rest from reference TRBV7-8 and TRBJ1-2 gives the full variable domain: GAGVSQSPRYKVAKRGQDVALRCDPISGHVSLFWYQQALGQGPEFLTYFQNEAQLDKSGLPSDRFFAERPEGSVSTLKIQRTQQEDSAVYLCASSLGGSLSGGGYTFGSGTRLTVV.

This clonotype was observed at least ten times. V gene TRBV5-6 combines with J gene TRBJ2-5; D remains ambiguous. Germline lookup yields CDR1 SGHDT and CDR2 YYEEEE. The CDR3 is 14 amino acids. V was shortened by 1 base and J by 2 bases, with 9 bases between the two germline ends. The DNA of the CDR3 is TGTGCCAGCAGCTTGTTGTCAGGACAAGAGACCCAGTACTTC. As protein: CASSLLSGQETQYF.

This clonotype came up many times. This sequence joins TRBV7-2 and TRBJ2-7; D gene uncertain. Trimming left V 6 bases short and J 6 bases short, with 15 bases between. The CDR3 totals 13 residues. Germline V CDR1 and CDR2: SGHTA, FQGNSA. The CDR3 region is CASSPPARPEQYF. The CDR3 DNA is TGTGCCAGCAGTCCCCCGGCCAGACCCGAGCAGTACTTC.

The chain couples TRBV27 to TRBJ2-1; D may be TRBD2 (6 bases). The ends were cut back, 2 bases at V and 8 bases at J, with 16 bases in the middle. The germline CDR1 and CDR2 sequences are MNHEY and SMNVEV (reference sequence). This CDR3 has 15 residues. The CDR3 coding sequence is TGTGCCAGCAGTTTAAAGGCTCGGGGGTTCGATGAGCAGTTCTTC. Its protein product is CASSLKARGFDEQFF.

This clonotype was seen many times. This rearrangement joins TRBV7-2 to TRBJ2-3, with unresolved D. CDR1 and CDR2 (germline): SGHTA, FQGNSA. The CDR3 extends over 13 amino acids. Trimming took off 2 bases at V and 5 bases at J, with 8 bases between the two ends. For the CDR3, the DNA is TGTGCCAGCAGCTTACACAAGGTAGATACGCAGTATTTT. It specifies CASSLHKVDTQYF.

This clonotype was found many times. The chain joins TRBV12-3 or TRBV12-4 to TRBJ1-1; D unresolved. V was trimmed by 3 bases and J by 6 bases, leaving 11 bases between them. The CDR3 length is 13 residues. The CDR3 protein is CASSLMKTSEAFF. CDR3 bases: TGTGCCAGCAGTTTGATGAAAACGTCTGAAGCTTTCTTT.

In its sample, this clonotype was seen many times. This chain connects TRBV7-2 to TRBJ2-6; no firm D call. V was shortened by 1 base and J by 3 bases, with 1 base between the two germline ends. CDR1 is SGHTA, CDR2 FQGNSA, per germline. The CDR3 has 13 residues. The chain's CDR3 is CASSLVGANVLTF. Here the CDR3 DNA reads TGTGCCAGCAGCTTAGTTGGGGCCAACGTCCTGACTTTC.

In regard to this clonotype: One end of the junction fails to match germline, which may point to a read error. CDR3 coding DNA: TGTGACAGCAGCGGCCTGAACGAGGCCCACTATGGCTACACCTTC. Its translation is CDSSGLNEAHYGYTF. This chain links TRBV9 with TRBJ1-2; D is undetermined. Germline loops: CDR1 SGDLS, CDR2 YYNGEE. The CDR3 totals 15 residues.

This clonotype showed up many times. V usage is TRBV9 and J usage is TRBJ1-1; maybe TRBD1 (5 bases). Germline values: CDR1 SGDLS, CDR2 YYNGEE. Trimming took off 4 bases at V and 0 bases at J, with 22 bases between the two ends. The CDR3 covers 18 residues. The CDR3 loop is CASSLPEGRPTLNTEAFF. The DNA for the CDR3 is TGTGCCAGCAGCTTACCCGAGGGACGGCCCACCTTGAACACTGAAGCTTTCTTT.

This clonotype was found many times. The V gene is TRBV7-9, the J gene TRBJ2-7, with a weak D call TRBD1 (5 bases). CDR1 is SEHNR, CDR2 FQNEAQ, per germline (reference sequence). V was trimmed by 4 bases and J by 6 bases, leaving 19 bases between them. The CDR3 extends over 15 amino acids. DNA of the CDR3: TGTGCCAGCAGCTCAATCTCAGGGTTAGTCGGCGAGCAGTACTTC. It translates to CASSSISGLVGEQYF.

At least ten counts were recorded for this clonotype. V gene TRBV7-2 combines with J gene TRBJ2-7; 7 bases line up with TRBD2. In germline, CDR1 is SGHTA, CDR2 FQGNSA. The length of the CDR3 is 16 residues. After removal of 3 bases from V and 5 bases from J, the junction contained 13 bases not matched to a gene. Here the CDR3 reads CASSLGGVRRWDEQYF. CDR3 nucleotides: TGTGCCAGCAGCTTGGGGGGGGTCAGGCGATGGGACGAGCAGTACTTC.

This clonotype was recorded a few times. The chain carries TRBV2 and TRBJ1-6; D unresolved. Germline V gene data show CDR1 as SNHLY and CDR2 as FYNNEI. V dropped 4 bases and J dropped 7 bases, with 20 bases sitting between them. The CDR3 has 17 amino acids. The CDR3 is CASSASRGIPTNSPLHF. For the CDR3, the DNA is TGTGCCAGCAGTGCCAGCCGAGGCATCCCTACGAATTCACCCCTCCACTTT.

This clonotype occurred many times. The V gene is TRBV5-1, the J gene TRBJ1-2; D is unclear. V lost 0 bases, J lost 6 bases, and 6 bases lay in between. This CDR3 has 12 residues. Germline V gene lookup returns CDR1 SGHRS and CDR2 YFSETQ. For the CDR3, the DNA is TGCGCCAGCAGCTTGGACAGAGATGGCTACACCTTC. Translated, it gives CASSLDRDGYTF.